Listed below are T cell receptor beta chains from one sample, sequenced in a study of T cell changes during pregnancy in multiple sclerosis. Assay: immunoSEQ multiplex PCR; the TCRdb copy retains only in-frame clones and omits some. The sample contains over 35,000 clones, roughly 91% of which appear only once. The sample was CD4+ T cells from peripheral blood mononuclear cells, taken in the second trimester of pregnancy. The receptors derive from a female donor in good health, enrolled as a control in a pregnancy study. CDR3s include the opening cysteine and the closing phenylalanine or tryptophan. D genes are given only for firm matches. For some rows the clone size is stated as once, few or many, or as a class when expanded; others skip it.

D gene,V gene,J gene,clone size,CDR3 DNA,CDR3 protein
.,TRBV19,TRBJ1-1,.,TGTGCCAGTAGTATGCGTAGGGCAGGGGAGGGGAACACTGAAGCTTTCTTT,CASSMRRAGEGNTEAFF
.,TRBV7-9,TRBJ1-2,.,TGTGCCAGCAGCGAGCCGGGGTGGCCTCACTATGGCTACACCTTC,CASSEPGWPHYGYTF
.,TRBV19,TRBJ1-1,.,TGTGCCAGTAGTATAGATCGAACAGGACACCCTGAAGCTTTCTTT,CASSIDRTGHPEAFF
.,TRBV7-2,TRBJ1-1,.,TGTGCCAGCAGCTTAGTGGAGGTGGGGACAATGAACACTGAAGCTTTCTTT,CASSLVEVGTMNTEAFF
TRBD1,TRBV5-1,TRBJ2-7,.,TGCGCCAGCAGCTCAATCCCGGGACAGGGGAGCTACGAGCAGTACTTC,CASSSIPGQGSYEQYF
TRBD1,TRBV19,TRBJ1-5,.,TGTGCCAGTAGTATAGGGGGCCTCGGGACAGCCCAGCATTTT,CASSIGGLGTAQHF
.,TRBV28,TRBJ2-7,.,TGTGCCAGCAGTTTCTGGACAGTCTACGAGCAGTACTTC,CASSFWTVYEQYF
TRBD2,TRBV7-3,TRBJ2-2,.,TGTGCCAGCAGCTCCCGACTAGCTGCCGGGGAGCTGTTTTTT,CASSSRLAAGELFF
TRBD2,TRBV19,TRBJ2-3,.,TGTGCCAGTCAGGGACTAGCGGCGGGCACAGATACGCAGTATTTT,CASQGLAAGTDTQYF
TRBD1,TRBV9,TRBJ1-1,few,TGTGCCAGCAGCGTAGGTTATCAGGGGGGCACTGAAGCTTTCTTT,CASSVGYQGGTEAFF
TRBD1,TRBV4-1,TRBJ2-7,.,TGCGCCAGCAGCCAATCCGGGACAGGGGGCTACGAGCAGTACTTC,CASSQSGTGGYEQYF
TRBD1,TRBV11-3,TRBJ2-5,.,TGTGCCAGCAGCTTGAGGACAGGGGGCGCGGAGACCCAGTACTTC,CASSLRTGGAETQYF
TRBD1,TRBV9,TRBJ2-7,once,TGTGCCAGCAGCACCGGACAGGGAGGCTACGAGCAGTACTTC,CASSTGQGGYEQYF
TRBD2,TRBV10-3,TRBJ2-3,.,TGTGCCATCAGTCCTAGCGGGAGGGCCGAAGATACGCAGTATTTT,CAISPSGRAEDTQYF
TRBD1,TRBV13,TRBJ1-6,.,TGTGCCAGCAGAGACAGGGATTCACCCCTCCACTTT,CASRDRDSPLHF
.,TRBV5-4,TRBJ2-7,.,TGTGCCAGCAGCTCCCCTCTCTCGTACGAGCAGTACTTC,CASSSPLSYEQYF
.,TRBV2,TRBJ2-7,.,TGTGCCAGCAGTTACAGGGACTACGAGCAGTACTTC,CASSYRDYEQYF
.,TRBV19,TRBJ2-7,.,TGTGCCACCAACTGGGGGGAGAAAGGCTACGAGCAGTACTTC,CATNWGEKGYEQYF
TRBD2,TRBV7-8,TRBJ2-7,.,TGTGCCAGCAGCTGGGGGGCTAGCGGGAGCGGGCCCTACGAGCAGTACTTC,CASSWGASGSGPYEQYF
.,TRBV11-2,TRBJ2-1,once,TGTGCCAGCAGCTTCTTCAGGATTAGCTCCTACAATGAGCAGTTCTTC,CASSFFRISSYNEQFF
.,TRBV14,TRBJ2-1,.,TGTGCCAGCAGCCAAGCCAGAGGGGAGCAGTTCTTC,CASSQARGEQFF
TRBD1,TRBV4-1,TRBJ1-3,.,TGCGCCAGCAGCGCCGGCGAAACAGGGGGCTTCTCTGGAAACACCATATATTTT,CASSAGETGGFSGNTIYF
.,TRBV11-3,TRBJ2-1,.,TGTGCCAGCAGCTTTTCGGGTGAGCAGTTCTTC,CASSFSGEQFF